This T cell receptor beta chain was recovered during a study of long-term antiretroviral therapy in people with HIV. Worth noting for this clone: Its antigen remains unknown.

V lost 3 bases and J lost 10, with 9 bases in between. Germline CDR1 reads DFQATT; CDR2 reads SNEGSKA (reference sequence). There are 10 residues in the CDR3. Run at survey level, the immunoSEQ assay was version v3.0. TCRdb keeps only in-frame clones here, not all; method: immunoSEQ multiplex PCR. This table holds tens of thousands of clones, roughly 79% found once. Findings and caveats of the study: Diversity increased after ART yet remained lower than in transplant donor controls. Repertoires from HIV showed CDR3 length ranges narrower than those of controls.

Sample: unsorted PBMCs, taken 3 years after starting antiretroviral therapy. This clonotype originated in a man aged 45 to 65 with HIV. The genes are TRBV20-1 and TRBJ1-2; D uncertain. The DNA for the CDR3 is TGCAGTGCTAGCAAGGAGATCTACACCTTC. Protein sequence: CSASKEIYTF.